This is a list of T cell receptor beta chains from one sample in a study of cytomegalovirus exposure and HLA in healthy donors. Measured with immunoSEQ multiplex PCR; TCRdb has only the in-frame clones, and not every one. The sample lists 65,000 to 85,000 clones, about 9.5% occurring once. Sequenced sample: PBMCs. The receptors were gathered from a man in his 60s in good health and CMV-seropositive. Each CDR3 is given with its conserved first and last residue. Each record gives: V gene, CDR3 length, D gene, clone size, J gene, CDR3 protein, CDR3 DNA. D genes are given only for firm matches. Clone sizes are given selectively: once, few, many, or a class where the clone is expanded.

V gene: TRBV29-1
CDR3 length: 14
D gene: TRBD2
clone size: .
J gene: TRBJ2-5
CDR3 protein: CSVAHSGAQETQYF
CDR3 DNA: TGCAGCGTGGCCCATAGCGGGGCCCAAGAGACCCAGTACTTC

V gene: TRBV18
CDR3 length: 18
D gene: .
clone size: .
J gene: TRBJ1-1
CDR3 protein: CASSLTTTFSEVWAEAFF
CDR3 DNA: TGTGCCAGCTCACTTACAACCACCTTTAGCGAGGTTTGGGCTGAAGCTTTCTTT

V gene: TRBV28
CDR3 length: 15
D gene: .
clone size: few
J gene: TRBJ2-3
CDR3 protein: CASSLQGIGTDTQYF
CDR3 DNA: TGTGCCAGCAGTTTACAGGGTATCGGCACAGATACGCAGTATTTT

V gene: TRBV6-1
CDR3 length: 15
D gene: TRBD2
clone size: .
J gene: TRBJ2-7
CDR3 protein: CASGGTSGNSYEQYF
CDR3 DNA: TGTGCCAGCGGGGGGACTAGCGGGAACTCCTACGAGCAGTACTTC

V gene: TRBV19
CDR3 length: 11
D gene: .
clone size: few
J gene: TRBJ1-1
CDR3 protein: CASSIQAAAFF
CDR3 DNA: TGTGCCAGTAGTATCCAAGCGGCAGCTTTCTTT

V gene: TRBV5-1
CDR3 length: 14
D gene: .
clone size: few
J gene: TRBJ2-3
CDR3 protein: CASSSGQLTDTQYF
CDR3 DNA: TGCGCCAGCAGCTCAGGACAGCTCACAGATACGCAGTATTTT

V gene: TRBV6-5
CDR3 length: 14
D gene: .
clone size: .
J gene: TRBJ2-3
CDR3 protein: CASSPGVASDTQYF
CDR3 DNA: TGTGCCAGCAGTCCAGGGGTCGCCTCAGATACGCAGTATTTT

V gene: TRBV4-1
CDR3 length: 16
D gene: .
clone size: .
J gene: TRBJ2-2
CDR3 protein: CASSQDFAANTGELFF
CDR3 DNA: TGCGCCAGCAGCCAAGATTTTGCGGCGAACACCGGGGAGCTGTTTTTT

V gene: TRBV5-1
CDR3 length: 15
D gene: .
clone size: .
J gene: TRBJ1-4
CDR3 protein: CASSYRVSEWEKLFF
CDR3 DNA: TGCGCCAGCAGCTACCGGGTCTCAGAGTGGGAAAAACTGTTTTTT

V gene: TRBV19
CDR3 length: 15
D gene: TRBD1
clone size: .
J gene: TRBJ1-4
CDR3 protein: CASSSTGTGGEKLFF
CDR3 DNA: TGTGCCAGCTCGAGCACCGGGACAGGGGGGGAAAAACTGTTTTTT

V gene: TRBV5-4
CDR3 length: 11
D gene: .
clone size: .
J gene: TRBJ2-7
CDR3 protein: CASTDGLGQYF
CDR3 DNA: TGTGCCAGCACGGACGGACTCGGGCAGTACTTC

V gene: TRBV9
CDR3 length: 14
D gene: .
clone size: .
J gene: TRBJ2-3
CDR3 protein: CASSVRDSLDTQYF
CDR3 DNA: TGTGCCAGCAGCGTCCGGGACTCCTTGGATACGCAGTATTTT

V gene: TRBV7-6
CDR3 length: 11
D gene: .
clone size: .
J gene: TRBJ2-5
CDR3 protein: CASSLSGTQYF
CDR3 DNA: TGTGCCAGCAGCTTATCCGGGACCCAGTACTTC

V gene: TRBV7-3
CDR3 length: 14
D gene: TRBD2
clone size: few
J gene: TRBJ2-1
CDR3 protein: CASSTGTTYNEQFF
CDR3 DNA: TGTGCCAGCAGCACCGGGACTACTTACAATGAGCAGTTCTTC

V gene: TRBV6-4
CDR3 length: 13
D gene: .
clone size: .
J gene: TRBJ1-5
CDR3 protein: CASSPEENQPQHF
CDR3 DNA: TGTGCCAGCAGTCCAGAAGAAAATCAGCCCCAGCATTTT

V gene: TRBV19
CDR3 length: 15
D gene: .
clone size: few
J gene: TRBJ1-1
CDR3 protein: CASSPRNGGFAEAFF
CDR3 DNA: TGTGCCAGTAGTCCCCGGAACGGGGGGTTCGCTGAAGCTTTCTTT

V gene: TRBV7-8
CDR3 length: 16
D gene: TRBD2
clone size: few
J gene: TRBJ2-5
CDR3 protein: CASSPRGGGYQETQYF
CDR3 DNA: TGTGCCAGCAGCCCTAGAGGCGGGGGGTACCAAGAGACCCAGTACTTC

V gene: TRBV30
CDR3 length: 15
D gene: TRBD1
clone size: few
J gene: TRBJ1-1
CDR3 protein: CASARGTGENTEAFF
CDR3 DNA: TGTGCCTCTGCAAGGGGGACAGGTGAGAACACTGAAGCTTTCTTT

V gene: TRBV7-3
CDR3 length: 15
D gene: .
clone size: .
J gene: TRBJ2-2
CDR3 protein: CASSSGAKLTGELFF
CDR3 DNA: TGTGCCAGCAGCTCAGGGGCGAAACTCACCGGGGAGCTGTTTTTT

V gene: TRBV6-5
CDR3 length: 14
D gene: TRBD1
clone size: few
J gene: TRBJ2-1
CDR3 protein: CASRNTGVYNEQFF
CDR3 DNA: TGTGCCAGCAGGAACACAGGGGTTTACAATGAGCAGTTCTTC

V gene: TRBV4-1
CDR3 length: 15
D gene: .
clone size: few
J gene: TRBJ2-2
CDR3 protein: CASSQVTANTGELFF
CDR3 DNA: TGCGCCAGCAGCCAAGTAACAGCCAACACCGGGGAGCTGTTTTTT

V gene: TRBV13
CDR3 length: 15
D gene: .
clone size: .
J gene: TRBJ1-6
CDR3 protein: CASSLGSGHNSPLHF
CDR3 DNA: TGTGCCAGCAGCTTAGGGTCAGGGCATAATTCACCCCTCCACTTT

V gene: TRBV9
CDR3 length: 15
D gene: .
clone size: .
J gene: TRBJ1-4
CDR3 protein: CASSVAGGSNEKLFF
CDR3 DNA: TGTGCCAGCAGCGTAGCGGGGGGCTCTAATGAAAAACTGTTTTTT

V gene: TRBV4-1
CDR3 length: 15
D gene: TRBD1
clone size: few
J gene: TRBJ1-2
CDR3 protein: CASSQDGTVPYGYTF
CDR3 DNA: TGCGCCAGCAGCCAAGATGGGACAGTTCCCTATGGCTACACCTTC

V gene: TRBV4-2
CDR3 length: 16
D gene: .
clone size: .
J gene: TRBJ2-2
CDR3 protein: CASSQAIMADTGELFF
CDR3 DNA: TGTGCCAGCAGCCAGGCTATTATGGCGGACACCGGGGAGCTGTTTTTT

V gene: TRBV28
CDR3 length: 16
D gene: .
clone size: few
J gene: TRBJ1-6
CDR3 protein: CASREEGGLKSSPLHF
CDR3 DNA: TGTGCCAGCAGGGAGGAAGGGGGATTGAAAAGTTCACCCCTCCACTTT

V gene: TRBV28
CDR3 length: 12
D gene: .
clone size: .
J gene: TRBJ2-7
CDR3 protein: CAGSLAAYEQYF
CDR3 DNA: TGTGCCGGCAGTTTGGCAGCCTACGAGCAGTACTTC